This T cell receptor beta chain was recovered during a study of response to subunit inactivated influenza vaccine. General study results and limits: It was the authors' suggestion that each seasonal influenza vaccination recruits few new T cells.

TCRdb used MiXCR to reprocess the RT-PCR reads, holding one entry per CDR3 protein. Among about 540,000 distinct CDR3 sequences listed, roughly a quarter were seen once. Remarks on this clonotype: Its antigen is currently unknown.

This CDR3 comprises 14 residues. The germline V gene encodes CDR1 LGHNA and CDR2 YSLEER. The junction had 10 bases not matched to a gene; V was cut back by 0 bases and J by 16 bases. This sample was shared with a second study, whose subject was T cells expressing NK-cell markers. Turning to that study: Making the TCR beta cDNA relied on 5'RACE template switching with UMIs.

This material consisted of CD4+ T cells sorted from PBMCs, taken about 13 days after vaccination. The V and J genes are TRBV4-3 and TRBJ2-1; 9 nucleotides line up with TRBD2. The clonotype was recovered from a man over 45 who received an inactivated influenza vaccine. CDR3 sequence reads: CASSQEEWREGRFF. CDR3 nucleotide sequence: TGCGCCAGCAGCCAAGAGGAGTGGCGGGAGGGCCGATTCTTC.